This entry concerns a single TCR beta chain. Antigen: not known. These data come from a study of breast tumors, draining lymph nodes, adjacent tissues. Whole-study findings and limits: Tumor TCR diversity was below lymph nodes but above nontumor tissue. Tumor T cell lymph node origin was a supported hypothesis, not proven. Luminal-like breast cancer showed significantly greater tumor-nontumor repertoire similarity than basal-like breast cancer did. The data were judged consistent with most tumor T cells coming from lymph node and expanding in tumor.

TCRdb used MiXCR to reprocess the multiplex PCR reads, holding one entry per CDR3 protein. The data hold some 53,000 distinct CDR3 sequences, with approximately 45% observed a single time. The CDR3 sequence is 14 residues long. CDR1 is MNHEY and CDR2 is SVGEGT in the germline V gene. V gave up 6 bases and J gave up 8 bases, with 16 bases separating them. The sequencing input was breast tumor tissue. This chain uses TRBV6-2 or TRBV6-3 with TRBJ1-4, with D possibly TRBD1 on 6 matching bases. The clonotype was recovered from a female donor with breast cancer. Some clones in this sample may be carry-over from other donors' samples. CDR3 sequence (DNA): TGTGCCAGCAGGCACGTGGGGGCGACCGAAAAACTGTTTTTT. It codes for CASRHVGATEKLFF.